The 21 T cell receptor beta chains below come from one sample, sequenced in a study of control samples from healthy donors and cancer patients. The protocol was immunoSEQ multiplex PCR, while the TCRdb copy is restricted to in-frame clones and leaves out a portion. The data contain 110,000 to 150,000 clones, around 85% of them singletons. Sample: blood. The receptors originated from a woman in her 30s in good health.

This chain connects TRBV6-5 to TRBJ1-5, with no clear D. V lost 10 bases and J lost 0, with 7 bases in between. The CDR3 runs 12 residues. The germline V gene encodes CDR1 MNHEY and CDR2 SVGAGI. Here the CDR3 reads CANGYSNQPQHF. The CDR3 region has the DNA TGTGCCAACGGTTATAGCAATCAGCCCCAGCATTTT.

The chain joins TRBV5-4 to TRBJ2-5; tentative D call: TRBD1 (6 bases). CDR3 size: 14 residues. With 4 bases removed from V and 5 bases from J, the gap between germline ends came to 15 bases. Looked up from germline, CDR1 is SGHNT and CDR2 is YYREEE (reference sequence). The CDR3 region has the DNA TGTGCCAGCAGCCCCTCAGGGGATCACGAGACCCAGTACTTC. This gives the protein CASSPSGDHETQYF.

This clone was observed a few times. The chain employs TRBV19 and TRBJ2-6, with D possibly TRBD2 on 6 matching bases. Germline V lookup: CDR1 LNHDA, CDR2 SQIVND (reference sequence). Trimming cost V 3 bases and J 0 bases, with 18 bases left between them. There are 19 residues in the CDR3. DNA of the CDR3: TGTGCCAGTAGTATTGAGTTGGGACTGTACCTCTCTGGGGCCAACGTCCTGACTTTC. This translates into CASSIELGLYLSGANVLTF. The whole variable domain, filled in from reference TRBV19 and TRBJ2-6, reads DGGITQSPKYLFRKEGQNVTLSCEQNLNHDAMYWYRQDPGQGLRLIYYSQIVNDFQKGDIAEGYSVSREKKESFPLTVTSAQKNPTAFYLCASSIELGLYLSGANVLTFGAGSRLTVL.

V and J are TRBV18 and TRBJ1-5; D is undetermined. The CDR3 runs 16 residues. Trimming left V 0 bases short and J 4 bases short, with 13 bases between. In germline, CDR1 is KGHSH, CDR2 LQKENI. The CDR3 reads CASSPPSAGVNQPQHF. CDR3 bases: TGTGCCAGCTCACCACCGTCGGCCGGTGTTAATCAGCCCCAGCATTTT.

The chain uses TRBV5-1 and TRBJ1-5; TRBD1 is a possible D gene (6 bases). The CDR3 has 16 amino acids. CDR1 SGHRS and CDR2 YFSETQ come from the germline V gene. Deletions cut 2 bases from V and 3 bases from J, with 15 bases between. CDR3 in amino acids: CASSLFRDTTNQPQHF. CDR3 coding DNA: TGCGCCAGCAGCTTATTCCGGGACACTACCAATCAGCCCCAGCATTTT.

V gene TRBV5-1 combines with J gene TRBJ1-2; 10 nucleotides match TRBD1. Unmatched junction bases numbered 9, after V lost 3 bases and J lost 4 bases. CDR3 length equals 16 residues. Germline assignment: CDR1 SGHRS and CDR2 YFSETQ. This CDR3 is CASSSRTTGGGYGYTF. The CDR3 DNA follows: TGCGCCAGCAGCTCCAGAACGACAGGGGGCGGCTATGGCTACACCTTC.

The genes are TRBV2 and TRBJ1-2; 9 bases match TRBD1. The CDR3 extends over 14 amino acids. Germline V gene sequence: CDR1 SNHLY, CDR2 FYNNEI. With V trimmed by 7 bases and J by 6 bases, 9 bases remained unmatched. The CDR3 spells CASKDPGQGHGYTF. The CDR3 DNA reads TGTGCCAGCAAGGATCCGGGACAGGGCCATGGCTACACCTTC. The whole variable domain, filled in from reference TRBV2 and TRBJ1-2, reads EPEVTQTPSHQVTQMGQEVILRCVPISNHLYFYWYRQILGQKVEFLVSFYNNEISEKSEIFDDQFSVERPDGSNFTLKIRSTKLEDSAMYFCASKDPGQGHGYTFGSGTRLTVV.

About this clone itself: One end of the junction does not line up with germline, which may come from a read error. The rearrangement joins TRBV7-7 to TRBJ2-2; 7 bases align to TRBD2. Germline values: CDR1 SSHAT, CDR2 FNYEAQ (reference sequence). There are 13 residues in the CDR3. CDR3 in amino acids: CASSSAGAGELFF. The DNA of the CDR3 is TGTGCTAGCAGCTCGGCGGGAGCCGGGGAGCTGTTTTTT.

The CDR3 region is CASGKGGGGQPQHF. For the CDR3, the DNA is TGTGCCAGCGGAAAGGGAGGGGGGGGTCAGCCCCAGCATTTT. This chain joins TRBV28 and TRBJ1-5, with a possible D match to TRBD1 (6 bases). Germline V gene lookup returns CDR1 MDHEN and CDR2 SYDVKM. The CDR3 has 14 amino acids. Trimming stripped 8 bases from V and 6 bases from J, with 17 bases between.

This rearrangement joins TRBV20-1 to TRBJ1-1, with D tentatively TRBD1 (5 bases). The CDR3 totals 14 residues. The V gene's germline CDR1 is DFQATT and CDR2 SNEGSKA (reference sequence). V was cut by 3 bases and J by 1 base, with 12 bases left in between. CDR3 region: CSASTGRTNTEAFF. CDR3 DNA: TGCAGTGCTAGTACGGGACGGACGAACACTGAAGCTTTCTTT.

The gene calls are TRBV19 and TRBJ2-5; 10 positions agree with TRBD1. The CDR3 consists of 15 residues. CDR1 is LNHDA, CDR2 SQIVND, per germline (reference sequence). Trimming took 1 base from V and 5 from J; bases not matched to a gene: 4. In nucleotides, the CDR3 is TGTGCCAGTAGTATAGGGGACAGGGGAGGCGAGACCCAGTACTTC. Translating it yields CASSIGDRGGETQYF.

This sequence joins TRBV7-2 and TRBJ1-2; 8 bases agree with TRBD1. The CDR3 totals 14 residues. Germline loops: CDR1 SGHTA, CDR2 FQGNSA. J gave up 4 bases and V 5 bases, and 6 bases lay outside the gene matches. CDR3 in DNA: TGTGCCAGCAGCCCTTCGGGACAGGTCTATGGCTACACCTTC. Its protein product is CASSPSGQVYGYTF.

The chain uses TRBV6-2 or TRBV6-3 and TRBJ2-7; D remains ambiguous. The germline V gene has CDR1 MNHEY and CDR2 SVGEGT. The CDR3 is 11 amino acids. The V end lost 5 bases, the J end lost 3 bases, and 5 bases lay between the germline ends. The CDR3 DNA follows: TGTGCCAGCAGTCCCCACTACGAGCAGTACTTC. It encodes CASSPHYEQYF.

The chain recombines TRBV4-2 with TRBJ1-2, with 8 nucleotides matching TRBD1. Germline loops: CDR1 LGHNA, CDR2 YNFKEQ. The CDR3 spans 15 residues. Trimming at V came to 0 bases and at J to 6 bases, leaving 6 bases not matched to a gene. This CDR3 reads CASSQETDREDGYTF. CDR3 nucleotide sequence: TGTGCCAGCAGCCAAGAGACGGACAGGGAGGATGGCTACACCTTC.

Remarks on this clone: The sample has other DNA sequences that encode this CDR3 too. The chain uses TRBV30 and TRBJ2-7, with 7 positions matching TRBD1. Unmatched junction bases numbered 4, after V lost 5 bases and J lost 0 bases. The CDR3 contains 13 residues. The germline V gene has CDR1 GTSNPN and CDR2 SVGIG (reference sequence). DNA of the CDR3: TGTGCCTGGGCCCGGGACAGCTCCTACGAGCAGTACTTC. Translation gives CAWARDSSYEQYF.

This clone was counted a single time. The chain recombines TRBV2 with TRBJ1-3; D not certain. The V end lost 1 base, the J end lost 0 bases, and 7 bases lay between the germline ends. Germline CDR1 reads SNHLY; CDR2 reads FYNNEI. The CDR3 is made up of 15 amino acids. The CDR3 DNA is TGTGCCAGCAGTGAAGAAACGAGCTCTGGAAACACCATATATTTT. Amino acids: CASSEETSSGNTIYF.

The chain couples TRBV5-4 to TRBJ1-2; D is ambiguous. The CDR3 has 14 amino acids. Germline assignment: CDR1 SGHNT and CDR2 YYREEE (reference sequence). V lost 4 bases, J lost 4 bases, and 14 bases lay in between. In DNA, the CDR3 is TGTGCCAGCAGCCATGGACCCGATCTCTATGGCTACACCTTC. This sequence encodes CASSHGPDLYGYTF.

The chain couples TRBV28 to TRBJ1-1; D may be TRBD1 (5 bases). The CDR3 loop spans 11 amino acids. Looked up from germline, CDR1 is MDHEN and CDR2 is SYDVKM. The V end lost 8 bases, the J end lost 5 bases, and 9 bases lay between the germline ends. The CDR3 DNA follows: TGTGCCAGCCGGTGGGGGACTGAAGCTTTCTTT. This sequence encodes CASRWGTEAFF.

The chain has TRBV7-3 and TRBJ2-7, with a weak D call TRBD1 (7 bases). Between the trimmed V and J ends, which lost 3 bases and 3 bases, there was a span of 15 bases. The CDR3 consists of 15 residues. Germline V gene lookup returns CDR1 SGHTA and CDR2 FQGTGA. CDR3 region: CASSLVAGGFYEQYF. In DNA form, the CDR3 reads TGTGCCAGCAGCTTGGTCGCAGGGGGGTTCTACGAGCAGTACTTC.

This chain's CDR3 is CASSARDPYTGELFF. The CDR3, as DNA: TGTGCCAGCAGCGCCCGGGATCCCTACACCGGGGAGCTGTTTTTT. The chain recombines TRBV3-1 (or the pseudogene TRBV3-2) with TRBJ2-2; tentative D call: TRBD2 (5 bases). Between the trimmed V and J ends, which lost 5 bases and 3 bases, there was a span of 13 bases. Per the germline V gene, CDR1 is LGHDT and CDR2 is YNNKEL (reference sequence). The CDR3 length is 15 residues.

In DNA form, the CDR3 reads TGTGCCTGGAGTGGTACAGGGGGGCGCGTGGAGACCCAGTACTTC. Encoded protein: CAWSGTGGRVETQYF. The chain has TRBV30 and TRBJ2-5; 8 nucleotides align to TRBD1. Germline V gives CDR1 GTSNPN, CDR2 SVGIG (reference sequence). V trimming: 1 base; J trimming: 5 bases; junction bases outside the gene matches: 9. The length of the CDR3 is 15 residues.